The 8 T cell receptor beta chains reported below all come from one sample, sequenced in a study of cytomegalovirus exposure and HLA in healthy donors. Vbeta (60) and Jbeta (13) primers were used in the PCR. Assay used: immunoSEQ multiplex PCR; TCRdb lists only in-frame clones, some missing. The listing contains about 200,000 clones. The sample taken for sequencing was PBMCs. The source is a man aged 25 to 40 in good health and CMV-seronegative.

This chain joins TRBV5-4 and TRBJ2-1; TRBD2 matches 9 bases. V gave up 3 bases and J gave up 4 bases; unmatched junction bases: 8. The germline V gene encodes CDR1 SGHNT and CDR2 YYREEE (reference sequence). This CDR3 is built from 16 residues. The CDR3 spells CASSSRGGGGYNEQFF. The CDR3 DNA reads as TGTGCCAGCAGCTCGAGGGGCGGGGGGGGTTACAATGAGCAGTTCTTC.

The genes are TRBV5-1 and TRBJ1-1, with D perhaps matching TRBD1 (5 bases). Trimming removed 1 base at V and 1 base at J, with 17 bases between. CDR1 is SGHRS and CDR2 is YFSETQ in the germline V gene. This CDR3 has 17 residues. CDR3 DNA: TGCGCCAGCAGCTTGTTAGCAGGGCGAAGGGGGAACACTGAAGCTTTCTTT. This translates into CASSLLAGRRGNTEAFF.

The chain employs TRBV7-6 and TRBJ2-7; 8 bases agree with TRBD1. This CDR3 is built from 15 residues. Germline V gene sequence: CDR1 SGHVS, CDR2 FNYEAQ. J gave up 0 bases and V 5 bases, and 6 bases lay outside the gene matches. CDR3 sequence reads: CASSPQGAGSYEQYF. CDR3 nucleotides: TGTGCCAGCAGCCCTCAGGGGGCGGGCTCCTACGAGCAGTACTTC. Full variable domain (remainder filled in from reference TRBV7-6 and TRBJ2-7): GAGVSQSPRYKVTKRGQDVALRCDPISGHVSLYWYRQALGQGPEFLTYFNYEAQQDKSGLPNDRFSAERPEGSISTLTIQRTEQRDSAMYRCASSPQGAGSYEQYFGPGTRLTVT.

The chain carries TRBV11-3 and TRBJ1-2; D unresolved. Germline assignment: CDR1 SGHNT and CDR2 YENEEA. Trimming cost V 2 bases and J 1 base, with 11 bases left between them. CDR3 size: 15 residues. CDR3 sequence: CASSLKGDLNYGYTF. The CDR3 DNA is TGTGCCAGCAGCTTAAAGGGAGATCTTAACTATGGCTACACCTTC.

The chain links TRBV6-5 to TRBJ2-7; 9 bases map to TRBD1. V trimming: 6 bases; J trimming: 4 bases; junction bases outside the gene matches: 7. Germline CDR1 is MNHEY and CDR2 is SVGAGI. CDR3 length: 14 amino acids. CDR3 sequence: CASSEDRGGYEQYF. In DNA, the CDR3 is TGTGCCAGCAGCGAGGACAGGGGAGGATACGAGCAGTACTTC.

The V call is TRBV7-8, the J call TRBJ2-7; 7 bases fit TRBD1. The germline V gene encodes CDR1 SGHVS and CDR2 FQNEAQ. J gave up 6 bases and V 0 bases, and 5 bases lay outside the gene matches. This CDR3 contains 14 residues. CDR3 loop: CASSLALQGLEQYF. In nucleotides, the CDR3 is TGTGCCAGCAGCTTAGCGCTACAGGGGCTCGAGCAGTACTTC.

The chain joins TRBV30 to TRBJ2-7; D is unclear. The CDR3 is 12 residues long. V lost 2 bases, J lost 2 bases, and 7 bases lay in between. Germline-derived CDR1 and CDR2 are GTSNPN and SVGIG (reference sequence). CDR3 region: CAWSLSTYEQYF. CDR3 nucleotides: TGTGCCTGGAGTTTGAGCACCTACGAGCAGTACTTC.

The chain combines TRBV10-2 with TRBJ2-7; the match to TRBD2 covers 14 bases. The germline V gene encodes CDR1 WSHSY and CDR2 SAAADI. The CDR3 covers 16 residues. The V segment lost 6 bases and the J segment 7 bases; nucleotides outside the gene matches: 11. The CDR3 nucleotides are TGCGCCAGCAGCCTCACCGGACTAGCGGGAGGTGGGGAGCAGTACTTC. Its protein is CASSLTGLAGGGEQYF.